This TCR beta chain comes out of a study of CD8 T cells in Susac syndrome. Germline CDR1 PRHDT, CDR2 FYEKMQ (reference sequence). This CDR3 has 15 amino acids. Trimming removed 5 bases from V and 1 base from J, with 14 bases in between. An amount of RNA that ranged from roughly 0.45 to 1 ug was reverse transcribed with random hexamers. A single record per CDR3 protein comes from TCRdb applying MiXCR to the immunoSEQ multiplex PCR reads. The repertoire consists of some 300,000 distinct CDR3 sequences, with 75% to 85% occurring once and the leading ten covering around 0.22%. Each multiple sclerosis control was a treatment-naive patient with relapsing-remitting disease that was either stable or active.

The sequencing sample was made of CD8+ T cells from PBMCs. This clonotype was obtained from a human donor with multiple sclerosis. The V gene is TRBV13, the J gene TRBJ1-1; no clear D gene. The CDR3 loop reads CASSDDGDGNTEAFF. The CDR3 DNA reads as TGTGCCAGCAGCGACGACGGAGACGGGAACACTGAAGCTTTCTTT.